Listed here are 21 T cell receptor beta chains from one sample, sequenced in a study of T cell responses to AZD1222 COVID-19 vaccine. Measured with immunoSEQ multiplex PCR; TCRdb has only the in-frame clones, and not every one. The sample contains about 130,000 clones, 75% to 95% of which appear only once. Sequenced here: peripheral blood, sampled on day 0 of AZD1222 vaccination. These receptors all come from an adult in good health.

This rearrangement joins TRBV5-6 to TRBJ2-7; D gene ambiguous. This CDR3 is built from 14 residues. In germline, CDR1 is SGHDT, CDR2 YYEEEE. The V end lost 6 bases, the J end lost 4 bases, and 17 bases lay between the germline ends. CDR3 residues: CASTLHSAQYEQYF. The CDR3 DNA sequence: TGTGCCAGCACCCTCCACTCGGCTCAATACGAGCAGTACTTC.

CDR3 DNA: TGTGCCAGTAGGGGACAGCCGGCTGGAAACACCATATATTTT. Protein sequence: CASRGQPAGNTIYF. The genes are TRBV19 and TRBJ1-3; 7 bases fit TRBD1. With 6 bases clipped from V and 2 bases from J, the junction kept 4 bases outside the gene matches. The CDR3 extends over 14 amino acids. The V gene's germline CDR1 is LNHDA and CDR2 SQIVND (reference sequence).

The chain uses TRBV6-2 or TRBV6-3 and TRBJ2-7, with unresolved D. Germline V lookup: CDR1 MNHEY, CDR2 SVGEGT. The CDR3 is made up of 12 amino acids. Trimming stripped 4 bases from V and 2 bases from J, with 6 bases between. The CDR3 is CASSSGTYEQYF. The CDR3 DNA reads TGTGCCAGCAGTTCAGGAACCTACGAGCAGTACTTC.

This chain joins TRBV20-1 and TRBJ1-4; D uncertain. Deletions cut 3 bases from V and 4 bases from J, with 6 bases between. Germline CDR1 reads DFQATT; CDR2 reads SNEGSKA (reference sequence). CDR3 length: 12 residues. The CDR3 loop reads CSASWGNEKLFF. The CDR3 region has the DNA TGCAGTGCTAGTTGGGGTAATGAAAAACTGTTTTTT.

The CDR3 is CASSPLRGTSGTNEKLFF. CDR3 bases: TGTGCCAGCAGCCCCCTGAGAGGGACCAGCGGGACTAATGAAAAACTGTTTTTT. J is TRBJ1-4 and V is TRBV14; D possibly corresponds to TRBD1 (5 bases). The CDR3 spans 18 residues. CDR1 and CDR2 (germline): SGHDN, FVKESK. The V gene lost 4 bases and the J gene lost 2 bases, with 20 bases spanning the gap.

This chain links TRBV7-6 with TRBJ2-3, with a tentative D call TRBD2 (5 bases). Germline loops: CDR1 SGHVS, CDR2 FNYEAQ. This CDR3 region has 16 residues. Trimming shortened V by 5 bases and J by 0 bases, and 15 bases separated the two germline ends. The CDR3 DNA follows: TGTGCCAGCAGCCTCACCCTTGGCGGGAGCACAGATACGCAGTATTTT. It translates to CASSLTLGGSTDTQYF.

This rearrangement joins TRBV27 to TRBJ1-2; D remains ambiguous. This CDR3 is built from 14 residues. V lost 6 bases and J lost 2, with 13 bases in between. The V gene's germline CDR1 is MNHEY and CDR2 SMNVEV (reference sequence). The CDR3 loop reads CASRTSGLNYGYTF. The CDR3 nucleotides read TGTGCCAGCAGGACCAGTGGCCTGAACTATGGCTACACCTTC.

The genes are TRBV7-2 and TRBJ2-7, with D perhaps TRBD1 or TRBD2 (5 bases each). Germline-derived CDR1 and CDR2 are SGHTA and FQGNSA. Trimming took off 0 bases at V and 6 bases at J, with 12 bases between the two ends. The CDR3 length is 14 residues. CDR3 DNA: TGTGCCAGCAGCTTAGCCGTACGGGGACCCGAGCAGTACTTC. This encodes CASSLAVRGPEQYF.

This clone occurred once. The CDR3 coding sequence is TGTGCCAGCAGCTTGGACTCTCAGGGAAACACCATATATTTT. It translates to CASSLDSQGNTIYF. The genes are TRBV5-4 and TRBJ1-3; D remains ambiguous. This CDR3 has 14 amino acids. Trimming removed 0 bases at V and 4 bases at J, with 8 bases between. Germline V gene sequence: CDR1 SGHNT, CDR2 YYREEE (reference sequence).

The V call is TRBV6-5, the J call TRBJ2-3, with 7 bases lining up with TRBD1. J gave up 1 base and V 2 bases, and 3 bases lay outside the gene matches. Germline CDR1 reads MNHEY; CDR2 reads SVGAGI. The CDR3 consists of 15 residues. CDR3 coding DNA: TGTGCCAGCAGTTACCGACAGGGAGGCACAGATACGCAGTATTTT. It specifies CASSYRQGGTDTQYF.

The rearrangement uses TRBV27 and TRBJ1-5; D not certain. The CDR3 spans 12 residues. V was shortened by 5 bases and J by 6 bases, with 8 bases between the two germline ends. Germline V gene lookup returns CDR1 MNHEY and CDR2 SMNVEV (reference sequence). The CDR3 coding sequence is TGTGCCAGCAGTCCCTCGGGTCAGCCCCAGCATTTT. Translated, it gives CASSPSGQPQHF.

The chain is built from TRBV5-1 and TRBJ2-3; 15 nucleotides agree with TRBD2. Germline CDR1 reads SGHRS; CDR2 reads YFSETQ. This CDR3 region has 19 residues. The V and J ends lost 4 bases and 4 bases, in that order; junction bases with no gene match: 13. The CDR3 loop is CASSPAGLAGGAPADTQYF. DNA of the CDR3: TGCGCCAGCAGCCCAGCCGGACTAGCGGGAGGGGCCCCCGCAGATACGCAGTATTTT.

CDR3 DNA sequence: TGTGCCAGCAGCGCACTCACAAATGCCGAGACCCAGTACTTC. Its protein product is CASSALTNAETQYF. This chain uses TRBV2 with TRBJ2-5; D remains ambiguous. The CDR3 is 14 residues long. The germline V gene encodes CDR1 SNHLY and CDR2 FYNNEI. V lost 6 bases and J 5 bases, leaving 16 bases between the germline ends.

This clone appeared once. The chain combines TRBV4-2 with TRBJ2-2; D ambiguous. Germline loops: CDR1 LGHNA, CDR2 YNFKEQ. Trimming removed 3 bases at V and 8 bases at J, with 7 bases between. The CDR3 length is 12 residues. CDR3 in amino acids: CASSHPGGELFF. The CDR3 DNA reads TGTGCCAGCAGCCATCCTGGTGGGGAGCTGTTTTTT.

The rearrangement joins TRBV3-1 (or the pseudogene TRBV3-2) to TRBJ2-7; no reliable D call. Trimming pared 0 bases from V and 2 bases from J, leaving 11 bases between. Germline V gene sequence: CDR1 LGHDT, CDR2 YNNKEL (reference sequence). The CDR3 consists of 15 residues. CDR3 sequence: CASSQDWQPTYEQYF. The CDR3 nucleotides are TGTGCCAGCAGCCAAGACTGGCAGCCCACCTACGAGCAGTACTTC.

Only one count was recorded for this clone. CDR3 sequence reads: CASSSNTDRGREDTQYF. CDR3 bases: TGTGCCAGCAGCTCTAATACCGACAGGGGGAGGGAAGATACGCAGTATTTT. The chain has TRBV7-9 and TRBJ2-3, with TRBD1 matching over 9 bases. V lost 4 bases and J lost 5; bases outside the gene matches: 13. There are 17 residues in the CDR3. CDR1 is SEHNR and CDR2 is FQNEAQ in the germline V gene (reference sequence).

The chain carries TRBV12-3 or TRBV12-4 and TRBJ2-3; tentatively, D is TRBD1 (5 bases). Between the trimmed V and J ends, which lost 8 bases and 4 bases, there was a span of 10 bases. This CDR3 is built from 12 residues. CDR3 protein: CASGAGSDTQYF. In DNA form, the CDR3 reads TGTGCCAGCGGCGCAGGGTCAGATACGCAGTATTTT.

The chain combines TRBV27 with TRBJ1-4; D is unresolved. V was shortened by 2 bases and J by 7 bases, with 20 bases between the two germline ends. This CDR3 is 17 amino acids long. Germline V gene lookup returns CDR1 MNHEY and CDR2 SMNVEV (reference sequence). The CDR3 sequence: CASSLRSPGSIGEKLFF. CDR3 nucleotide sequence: TGTGCCAGCAGTTTAAGGAGTCCGGGATCCATCGGTGAAAAACTGTTTTTT.

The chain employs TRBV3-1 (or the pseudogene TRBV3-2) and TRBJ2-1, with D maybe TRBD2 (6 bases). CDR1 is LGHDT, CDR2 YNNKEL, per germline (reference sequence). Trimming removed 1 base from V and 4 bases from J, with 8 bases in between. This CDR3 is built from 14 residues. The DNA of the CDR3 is TGTGCCAGCAGCCAAGGTGGAGGGTACAATGAGCAGTTCTTC. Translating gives CASSQGGGYNEQFF.

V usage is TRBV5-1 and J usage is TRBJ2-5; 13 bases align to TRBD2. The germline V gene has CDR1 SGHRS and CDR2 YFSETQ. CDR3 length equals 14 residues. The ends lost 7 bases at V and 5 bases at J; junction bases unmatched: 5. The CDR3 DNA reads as TGCGCCAGCGGAGGACTAGCGGGAGCGGAGACCCAGTACTTC. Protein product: CASGGLAGAETQYF.

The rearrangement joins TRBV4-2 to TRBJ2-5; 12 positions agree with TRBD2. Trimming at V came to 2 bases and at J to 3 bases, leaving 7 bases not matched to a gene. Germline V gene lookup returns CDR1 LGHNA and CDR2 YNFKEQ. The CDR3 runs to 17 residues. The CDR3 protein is CASSQLGRLAGEETQYF. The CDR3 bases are TGTGCCAGCAGCCAATTGGGGCGACTAGCGGGAGAAGAGACCCAGTACTTC.